A single sample gave rise to the 18 T cell receptor beta chains below, sequenced in a study of T cells in Graves' hyperthyroidism and ophthalmopathy. Amplification targeted TCR beta CDR3 regions from RNA transcripts. The HTBI set primed first-round TCR CDR3 RT-PCR. MiXCR was run by TCRdb on the multiplex PCR reads, yielding one entry per CDR3 protein. The sample carries more than 500,000 distinct CDR3 sequences, around 15% recorded once. Sequenced material: blood. These receptor sequences come from a woman in her thirties or forties with Graves' ophthalmopathy.

The CDR3 loop is CAISESGPRMDTGELFF. In DNA form, the CDR3 reads TGTGCCATCAGTGAGTCCGGACCTCGAATGGACACCGGGGAGCTGTTTTTT. The gene calls are TRBV10-3 and TRBJ2-2; D remains unclear. V was shortened by 0 bases and J by 3 bases, with 14 bases between the two germline ends. Per germline, CDR1 ENHRY and CDR2 SYGVKD. This CDR3 has 17 residues.

This rearrangement joins TRBV19 to TRBJ2-7; a weak D match, TRBD2 (6 bases). Trimming shortened V by 4 bases and J by 6 bases, and 10 bases separated the two germline ends. This CDR3 is 12 amino acids long. Germline loops: CDR1 LNHDA, CDR2 SQIVND (reference sequence). CDR3 nucleotide sequence: TGTGCCAGTAGTAGGGGACTCTGCGAGCAGTACTTC. Residues: CASSRGLCEQYF.

The V and J genes are TRBV4-3 and TRBJ2-7, with 10 nucleotides matching TRBD1. Per the germline V gene, CDR1 is LGHNA and CDR2 is YSLEER. CDR3 size: 16 residues. The V gene end was trimmed by 0 bases and the J gene end by 5 bases; junction bases not matched to a gene: 7. The chain's CDR3 is CASSQDPGTGVHEQYF. Written as DNA, the CDR3 is TGCGCCAGCAGCCAAGATCCCGGGACAGGGGTCCACGAGCAGTACTTC.

This clonotype appeared a few times. The chain has TRBV6-1 and TRBJ2-5, with TRBD2 as a possible D gene (5 bases). V lost 6 bases and J lost 2, with 16 bases in between. This CDR3 has 15 residues. Germline loops: CDR1 MNHNS, CDR2 SASEGT. This chain's CDR3 is CASSPGASFQETQYF. CDR3 nucleotides: TGTGCCAGCAGCCCCGGTGCTAGCTTTCAAGAGACCCAGTACTTC.

There are many counts of this clonotype. The rearrangement joins TRBV25-1 to TRBJ1-1; tentatively, D is TRBD1 (6 bases). Germline V gene data show CDR1 as MGHDK and CDR2 as SYGVNS. The germline V and J ends were trimmed by 7 bases and 0 bases, with 15 bases remaining between them. The CDR3 spans 15 residues. Written as DNA, the CDR3 is TGTGCCAGCATCCAGGGCGGGGGCATGAACACTGAAGCTTTCTTT. This codes for CASIQGGGMNTEAFF.

The genes are TRBV6-2 or TRBV6-3 and TRBJ2-7, with a weak D call TRBD2 (6 bases). Germline CDR1 reads MNHEY; CDR2 reads SVGEGT. The length of the CDR3 is 14 residues. With 3 bases removed from V and 5 bases from J, the gap between germline ends came to 14 bases. CDR3 amino acids: CASSYGDSANEQYF. The CDR3 DNA reads TGTGCCAGCAGTTATGGGGACTCCGCCAACGAGCAGTACTTC.

There are many counts of this clonotype. The chain couples TRBV6-5 to TRBJ1-2; the D gene is possibly TRBD1 (5 bases). The germline CDR1 and CDR2 sequences are MNHEY and SVGAGI. V was pared by 0 bases and J by 6 bases, with 14 bases between. CDR3 size: 15 residues. CDR3 loop: CASSYSPSGKNGYTF. The CDR3 DNA sequence: TGTGCCAGCAGTTACTCTCCTTCAGGGAAGAATGGCTACACCTTC.

There are many counts of this clonotype. J is TRBJ1-2 and V is TRBV19, with D possibly matching TRBD1 (6 bases). CDR3 length: 13 residues. The germline CDR1 and CDR2 sequences are LNHDA and SQIVND (reference sequence). Trimming removed 7 bases from V and 5 bases from J, with 14 bases in between. This chain's CDR3 is CASIADSRYGYTF. CDR3 DNA sequence: TGTGCCAGTATCGCGGACAGCCGTTATGGCTACACCTTC.

This clonotype was observed at least ten times. The rearrangement joins TRBV29-1 to TRBJ1-2; no clear D gene. Trimming cost V 4 bases and J 4 bases, with 13 bases left between them. Looked up from germline, CDR1 is SQVTM and CDR2 is ANQGSEA. This CDR3 is built from 13 residues. The CDR3 loop reads CSVAEGPSYGYTF. Written as DNA, the CDR3 is TGCAGCGTTGCGGAGGGCCCATCCTATGGCTACACCTTC.

The table lists this clonotype with many counts. The gene calls are TRBV28 and TRBJ2-7, with D perhaps assigned TRBD1 or TRBD2 (7 bases each). The V end lost 8 bases, the J end lost 6 bases, and 14 bases lay between the germline ends. The CDR3 spans 12 residues. Germline lookup yields CDR1 MDHEN and CDR2 SYDVKM. CDR3 nucleotides: TGTGCCAGCCAGGGGGGAGGGTTCGAGCAGTACTTC. It translates to CASQGGGFEQYF.

This clonotype was observed many times. This chain's CDR3 is CASSWTGNSNQPQHF. In DNA, the CDR3 is TGTGCCAGCAGTTGGACAGGGAATAGCAATCAGCCCCAGCATTTT. This rearrangement joins TRBV27 to TRBJ1-5; 8 bases match TRBD1. After removal of 4 bases from V and 0 bases from J, the junction contained 2 bases not matched to a gene. The CDR3 totals 15 residues. Germline CDR1 MNHEY, CDR2 SMNVEV (reference sequence).

This clonotype occurred many times. This chain joins TRBV11-2 and TRBJ2-5, with 8 bases fitting TRBD1. The germline CDR1 and CDR2 sequences are SGHAT and FQNNGV. The CDR3 length is 15 residues. J was trimmed by 4 bases and V by 1 base; bases with no gene match: 5. The CDR3 DNA is TGTGCCAGCAGCTTAGCTTGGACAGGGCCAGAGACCCAGTACTTC. It yields the protein CASSLAWTGPETQYF.

This clonotype was picked up many times. The chain has TRBV19 and TRBJ1-5; the D is unclear. Trimming stripped 1 base from V and 0 bases from J, with 7 bases between. CDR3 length: 15 residues. In germline, CDR1 is LNHDA, CDR2 SQIVND (reference sequence). The CDR3 DNA follows: TGTGCCAGTAGTATAGTGTCGGGTAGCAATCAGCCCCAGCATTTT. The encoded protein is CASSIVSGSNQPQHF.

This clonotype showed up many times. The chain carries TRBV20-1 and TRBJ2-7, with TRBD2 matching over 11 bases. V gave up 1 base and J gave up 3 bases; unmatched junction bases: 2. Per the germline V gene, CDR1 is DFQATT and CDR2 is SNEGSKA (reference sequence). The CDR3 spans 14 residues. The CDR3 coding sequence is TGCAGTGCTAGAGTTAGCGGGGGGGACTACGAGCAGTACTTC. Amino acid sequence: CSARVSGGDYEQYF.

In this sample, this clonotype turned up many times. The chain carries TRBV7-2 and TRBJ2-2; perhaps TRBD2 as D (6 bases). The CDR3 extends over 14 amino acids. V was pared by 3 bases and J by 5 bases, with 10 bases between. CDR1 and CDR2 (germline): SGHTA, FQGNSA. As DNA, the CDR3 is TGTGCCAGCAGCTTGAACAGCGGGACCGGGGAGCTGTTTTTT. It encodes CASSLNSGTGELFF.

This clonotype was observed at least ten times. This chain uses TRBV28 with TRBJ2-7, with a weak D call TRBD1 (6 bases). Germline assignment: CDR1 MDHEN and CDR2 SYDVKM. CDR3 length equals 13 residues. V was shortened by 3 bases and J by 2 bases, with 8 bases between the two germline ends. This chain's CDR3 is CASSFRGTYEQYF. CDR3 coding DNA: TGTGCCAGCAGTTTCAGGGGCACCTACGAGCAGTACTTC.

This clonotype has a count of ten or more. CDR3 bases: TGTGCCAGCAGCCTCAGACCTGGAAACACCATATATTTT. Translated: CASSLRPGNTIYF. The gene calls are TRBV14 and TRBJ1-3; D not certain. Germline CDR1 reads SGHDN; CDR2 reads FVKESK. CDR3 length: 13 amino acids. The V gene lost 4 bases and the J gene lost 2 bases, with 6 bases spanning the gap.

This clonotype has just one count. This may be a read error, as it is one base from a much larger clone. The genes are TRBV30 and TRBJ2-7; either TRBD1 or TRBD2 may supply D (5 bases each). Germline CDR1 is GTSNPN and CDR2 is SVGIG (reference sequence). The CDR3 spans 15 residues. The CDR3 DNA reads as TGTGCCTGGAGTAGCCGGGACGGAGCCTCCCACGAGCAGTACTTC. Amino acid sequence: CAWSSRDGASHEQYF. Looking up the rest from reference TRBV30 and TRBJ2-7 gives the full variable domain: SQTIHQWPATLVQPVGSPLSLECTVEGTSNPNLYWYRQAAGRGLQLLFYSVGIGQISSEVPQNLSASRPQDRQFILSSKKLLLSDSGFYLCAWSSRDGASHEQYFGPGTRLTVT.